This T cell receptor (beta chain) was profiled in a study of blood T cell repertoires in COVID-19. Whole-study context: Samples came from the United States, Italy and Spain, spanning acute and convalescent COVID-19. T cells, B-cell-depleted T cells, or PBMCs provided the cDNA or gDNA that served as material.

Germline V gene lookup returns CDR1 SNHLY and CDR2 FYNNEI. Trimming pared 0 bases from V and 6 bases from J, leaving 15 bases between. This CDR3 contains 15 residues. Per the original data handling: Quantification of nucleated cells was approximated via reference gene primer amplification. The table came from immunoSEQ multiplex PCR; TCRdb's copy has only in-frame clones and leaves some out. The V and J calls and clone size come from that table; D and trimming were worked out from the DNA. This sample yields approximately 100,000 clones, of which approximately 92% are seen a single time; about 5.7% belongs to the top ten.

This TCR came from a man over 45 with active COVID-19. Specimen: peripheral blood. The genes are TRBV2 and TRBJ2-7; possibly TRBD2 for D (6 bases). CDR3 loop: CASSEAAGGAAEQYF. CDR3 nucleotide sequence: TGTGCCAGCAGTGAAGCGGCCGGGGGTGCGGCCGAGCAGTACTTC. Together with reference TRBV2 and TRBJ2-7, the CDR3 gives the full variable domain: EPEVTQTPSHQVTQMGQEVILRCVPISNHLYFYWYRQILGQKVEFLVSFYNNEISEKSEIFDDQFSVERPDGSNFTLKIRSTKLEDSAMYFCASSEAAGGAAEQYFGPGTRLTVT.